This T cell receptor beta chain came from a study of blood T cell repertoires in COVID-19. Sequencing was performed with immunoSEQ multiplex PCR; in TCRdb, only in-frame clones are kept and a portion is missing. The sample includes approximately 280,000 clones, around 84% of them seen just once. Participants, about 18 to 90 years old, spanned 24 US areas. Cohorts were assigned according to the clinical history that participants reported. Trimming cost V 3 bases and J 0 bases, with 6 bases left between them. Germline loops: CDR1 SGDLS, CDR2 YYNGEE. CDR3 length equals 14 residues. In its sample, this clone was seen once.

The chain carries TRBV9 and TRBJ1-4; D uncertain. This clonotype was sampled from a woman in her fifties or sixties who had recovered from COVID-19. Source material: PBMCs or T cells enriched from blood (not recorded which). For the CDR3, the DNA is TGTGCCAGCAGCGCCAGGACAACTAATGAAAAACTGTTTTTT. This translates into CASSARTTNEKLFF. Full variable domain (outside the CDR3, taken from reference TRBV9 and TRBJ1-4): DSGVTQTPKHLITATGQRVTLRCSPRSGDLSVYWYQQSLDQGLQFLIQYYNGEERAKGNILERFSAQQFPDLHSELNLSSLELGDSALYFCASSARTTNEKLFFGSGTQLSVL.